One and the same sample provided the 15 T cell receptor beta chains below, sequenced in a study of blood T cells in healthy people across ages. Together with a sample-barcoded 5' primer, a J-beta primer mix was included in a second PCR lasting roughly 6 to 12 cycles. TCRdb reprocessed the 5' RACE reads with MiXCR, giving one entry per CDR3 protein. The table records some 1.5 million distinct CDR3 sequences, about 28% of them present only once. The sequencing input was blood. These receptors originate from a woman aged 25 to 39 in good health.

The chain recombines TRBV4-2 with TRBJ2-3, with 8 nucleotides matching TRBD2. Trimming took 4 bases from V and 3 from J; bases not matched to a gene: 9. CDR3 length: 16 residues. Germline-derived CDR1 and CDR2 are LGHNA and YNFKEQ. CDR3: CASSRAPSGQTDTQYF. The CDR3 nucleotides read TGTGCCAGCAGCCGAGCCCCTAGCGGGCAAACAGATACGCAGTATTTT.

The chain recombines TRBV7-9 with TRBJ2-7, with D perhaps TRBD1 (6 bases). The germline V gene has CDR1 SEHNR and CDR2 FQNEAQ (reference sequence). V lost 2 bases and J lost 3, with 11 bases in between. The CDR3 runs 14 residues. The DNA of the CDR3 is TGTGCCAGCAGCTTAAATCGACAGGACTACGAGCAGTACTTC. Translation gives CASSLNRQDYEQYF. Full variable domain (outside the CDR3, taken from reference TRBV7-9 and TRBJ2-7): DTGVSQNPRHKITKRGQNVTFRCDPISEHNRLYWYRQTLGQGPEFLTYFQNEAQLEKSRLLSDRFSAERPKGSFSTLEIQRTEQGDSAMYLCASSLNRQDYEQYFGPGTRLTVT.

J is TRBJ2-7 and V is TRBV10-2; D is ambiguous. V lost 2 bases and J lost 0, with 11 bases in between. This CDR3 has 15 residues. CDR1 and CDR2 from the germline V gene are WSHSY and SAAADI. The CDR3 spells CASSEGSSASYEQYF. DNA of the CDR3: TGCGCCAGCAGTGAGGGCTCCTCGGCCTCCTACGAGCAGTACTTC.

This chain links TRBV20-1 with TRBJ1-2; unclear D gene. Trimming cost V 3 bases and J 1 base, with 9 bases left between them. There are 13 residues in the CDR3. Germline CDR1 reads DFQATT; CDR2 reads SNEGSKA (reference sequence). The CDR3 loop is CSASQRVNYGYTF. The CDR3 bases are TGCAGTGCTAGCCAGAGAGTTAACTATGGCTACACCTTC.

The table lists this clonotype with a few counts. This rearrangement joins TRBV10-3 to TRBJ1-1, with a tentative D call TRBD1 (6 bases). Trimming removed 0 bases at V and 6 bases at J, with 11 bases between. There are 14 residues in the CDR3. Germline V gives CDR1 ENHRY, CDR2 SYGVKD. The CDR3 region has the DNA TGTGCCATCAGTGAGTCGGAGGGGGACCCTGAAGCTTTCTTT. Protein sequence: CAISESEGDPEAFF.

This clonotype was detected only a few times. In nucleotides, the CDR3 is TGCAGCGTTGATGGCGGGACTAGCGGGGGGGCCAATGAGCAGTACTTC. Translation: CSVDGGTSGGANEQYF. This chain connects TRBV29-1 to TRBJ2-5; the match to TRBD2 covers 16 bases. Germline values: CDR1 SQVTM, CDR2 ANQGSEA. The length of the CDR3 is 16 residues. V gave up 3 bases and J gave up 11 bases; unmatched junction bases: 12.

This clonotype was picked up a small number of times. The V gene is TRBV11-2, the J gene TRBJ2-7; TRBD1 is a possible D gene (5 bases). Looked up from germline, CDR1 is SGHAT and CDR2 is FQNNGV. The CDR3 is 19 residues long. V gave up 5 bases and J gave up 7 bases, with 33 bases separating them. CDR3 sequence: CASSLGWGGNPPTRREQYF. CDR3 bases: TGTGCCAGCAGCCTGGGGTGGGGCGGAAACCCTCCCACCCGTCGGGAGCAGTACTTC.

V usage is TRBV12-3 or TRBV12-4 and J usage is TRBJ2-7; D might be TRBD1 (6 bases). The CDR3 runs 15 residues. Trimming pared 5 bases from V and 3 bases from J, leaving 17 bases between. The chain's CDR3 is CASSSSARGNYEQYF. The CDR3, as DNA: TGTGCCAGCAGTAGTAGCGCCAGGGGCAACTACGAGCAGTACTTC.

The chain carries TRBV29-1 and TRBJ2-2; D is ambiguous. The CDR3 runs 13 residues. The V gene's germline CDR1 is SQVTM and CDR2 ANQGSEA. With 3 bases removed from V and 5 bases from J, the gap between germline ends came to 10 bases. CDR3 DNA: TGCAGCGTTGATGTTTCGGGTACCGGGGAGCTGTTTTTT. Amino acid sequence: CSVDVSGTGELFF.

This clonotype has a count of ten or more. The chain couples TRBV28 to TRBJ2-5, with D unresolved. CDR3 length: 13 residues. V lost 8 bases and J lost 5, with 15 bases in between. The germline V gene has CDR1 MDHEN and CDR2 SYDVKM. CDR3 sequence reads: CASGRVAPETQYF. CDR3 nucleotide sequence: TGTGCCAGCGGAAGGGTAGCTCCTGAGACCCAGTACTTC.

This clonotype is a singleton in its sample. Possible read error: a much larger clone is one base away. V usage is TRBV20-1 and J usage is TRBJ1-2; 8 nucleotides align to TRBD1. CDR1 and CDR2 (germline): DFQATT, SNEGSKA (reference sequence). The CDR3 is 11 residues long. The CDR3 spells CRARVGQGGTF. As DNA, the CDR3 is TGCAGGGCTAGAGTTGGACAGGGCGGCACCTTC.

This clonotype was seen only a few times. This chain links TRBV7-3 with TRBJ2-5; perhaps TRBD2 as D (7 bases). Trimming took 1 base from V and 5 from J, leaving 17 bases between them. The CDR3 sequence is 16 residues long. Germline values: CDR1 SGHTA, CDR2 FQGTGA. CDR3: CASSLIGRGRHETQYF. CDR3 DNA: TGTGCCAGCAGCTTAATTGGGCGGGGGCGGCATGAGACCCAGTACTTC.

A note on this clonotype: This sequence may be a read error, since a much larger clone differs from it by one base. The chain links TRBV10-3 to TRBJ2-5; 9 bases match TRBD1. The germline V gene has CDR1 ENHRY and CDR2 SYGVKD. The CDR3 is 18 residues long. The V segment lost 0 bases and the J segment 11 bases; nucleotides outside the gene matches: 19. CDR3 nucleotide sequence: TGTGCCATCAGTGAGTCGGGCCTACCTCGGGACAGGGTGTCTTGGCAGTACTTC. Its protein is CAISESGLPRDRVSWQYF.

This clonotype was recorded a few times. The chain recombines TRBV7-2 with TRBJ1-2; tentatively, D is TRBD1 (6 bases). The V and J ends lost 5 bases and 9 bases respectively, with 16 bases between them. The CDR3 extends over 13 amino acids. Germline CDR1 is SGHTA and CDR2 is FQGNSA. CDR3 in DNA: TGTGCCAGCAGCCAACTGACAGGAATCAGCTACACCTTC. This sequence encodes CASSQLTGISYTF.

In the case of this clonotype: One end of the junction is discordant with germline, which a read error may explain. The chain carries TRBV29-1 and TRBJ2-4, with 8 positions matching TRBD1. The last part of the DNA fits TRBJ2-7 better; the J call may be wrong. CDR3 length: 11 residues. CDR1 SQVTM and CDR2 ANQGSEA come from the germline V gene. The chain's CDR3 is CNVGTGGEQYF. CDR3 bases: TGCAACGTTGGAACAGGGGGCGAGCAGTACTTC.